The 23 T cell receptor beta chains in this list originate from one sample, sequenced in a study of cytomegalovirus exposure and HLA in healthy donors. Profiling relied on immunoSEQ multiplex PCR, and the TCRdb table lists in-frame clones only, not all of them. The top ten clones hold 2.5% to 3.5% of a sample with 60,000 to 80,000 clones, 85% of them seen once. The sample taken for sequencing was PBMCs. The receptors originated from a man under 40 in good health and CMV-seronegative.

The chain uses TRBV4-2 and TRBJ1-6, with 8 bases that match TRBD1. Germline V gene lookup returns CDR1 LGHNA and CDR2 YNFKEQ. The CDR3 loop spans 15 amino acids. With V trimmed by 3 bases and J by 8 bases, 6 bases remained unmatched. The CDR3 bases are TGTGCCAGCAGCCACCGACAGGGGCAAGATTCACCCCTCCACTTT. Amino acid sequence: CASSHRQGQDSPLHF.

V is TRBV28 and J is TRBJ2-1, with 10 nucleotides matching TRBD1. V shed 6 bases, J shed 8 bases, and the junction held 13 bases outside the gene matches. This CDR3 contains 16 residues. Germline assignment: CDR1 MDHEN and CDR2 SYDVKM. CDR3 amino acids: CASSSRDRGLTDEQFF. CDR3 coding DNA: TGTGCCAGCAGCAGCCGGGACAGGGGCCTCACGGATGAGCAGTTCTTC. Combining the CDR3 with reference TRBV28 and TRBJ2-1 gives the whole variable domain DVKVTQSSRYLVKRTGEKVFLECVQDMDHENMFWYRQDPGLGLRLIYFSYDVKMKEKGDIPEGYSVSREKKERFSLILESASTNQTSMYLCASSSRDRGLTDEQFFGPGTRLTVL.

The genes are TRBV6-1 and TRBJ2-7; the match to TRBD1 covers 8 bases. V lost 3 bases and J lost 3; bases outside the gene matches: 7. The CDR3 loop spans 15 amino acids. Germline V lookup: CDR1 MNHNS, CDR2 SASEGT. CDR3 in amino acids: CASSDAGQDIYEQYF. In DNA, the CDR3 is TGTGCCAGCAGTGACGCGGGACAGGACATCTACGAGCAGTACTTC.

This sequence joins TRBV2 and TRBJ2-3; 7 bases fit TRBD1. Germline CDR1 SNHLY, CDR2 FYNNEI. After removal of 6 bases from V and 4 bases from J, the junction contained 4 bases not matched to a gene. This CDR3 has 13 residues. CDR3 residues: CASSLTGSDTQYF. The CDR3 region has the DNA TGTGCCAGCAGCTTGACAGGGTCAGATACGCAGTATTTT.

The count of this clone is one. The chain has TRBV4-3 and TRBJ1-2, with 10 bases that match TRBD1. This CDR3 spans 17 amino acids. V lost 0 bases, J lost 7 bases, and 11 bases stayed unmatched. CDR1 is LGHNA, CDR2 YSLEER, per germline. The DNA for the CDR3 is TGCGCCAGCAGCCAAGATCAAGAGACAGGGGGCTCTCTTGGCTACACCTTC. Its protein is CASSQDQETGGSLGYTF.

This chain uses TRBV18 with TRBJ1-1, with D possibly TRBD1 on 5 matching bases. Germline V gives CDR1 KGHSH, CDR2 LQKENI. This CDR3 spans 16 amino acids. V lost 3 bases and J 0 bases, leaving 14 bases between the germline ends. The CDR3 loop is CASSPDRQQLNTEAFF. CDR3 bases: TGTGCCAGCTCACCGGACCGACAGCAACTGAACACTGAAGCTTTCTTT.

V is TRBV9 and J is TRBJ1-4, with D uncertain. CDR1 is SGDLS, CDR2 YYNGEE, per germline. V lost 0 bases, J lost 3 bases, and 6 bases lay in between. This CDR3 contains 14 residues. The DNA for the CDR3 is TGTGCCAGCAGCGTAGCCGTAGCTAATGAAAAACTGTTTTTT. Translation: CASSVAVANEKLFF.

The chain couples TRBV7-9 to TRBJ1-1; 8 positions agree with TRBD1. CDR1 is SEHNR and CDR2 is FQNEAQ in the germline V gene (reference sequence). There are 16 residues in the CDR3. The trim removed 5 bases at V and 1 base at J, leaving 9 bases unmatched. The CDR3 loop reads CASSPRRGLGNTEAFF. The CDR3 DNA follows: TGTGCCAGCAGCCCACGCAGGGGGCTGGGGAACACTGAAGCTTTCTTT.

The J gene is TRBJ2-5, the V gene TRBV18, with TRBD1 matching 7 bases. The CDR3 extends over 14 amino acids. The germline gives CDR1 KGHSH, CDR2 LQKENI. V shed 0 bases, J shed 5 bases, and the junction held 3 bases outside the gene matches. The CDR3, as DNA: TGTGCCAGCTCACCACCAGGGGGCTTGGAGACCCAGTACTTC. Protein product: CASSPPGGLETQYF.

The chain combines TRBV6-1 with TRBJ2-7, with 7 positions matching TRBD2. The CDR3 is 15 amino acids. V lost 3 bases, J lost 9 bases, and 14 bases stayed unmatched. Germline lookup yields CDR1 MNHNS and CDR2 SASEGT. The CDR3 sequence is CASSEGRLREPVQYV. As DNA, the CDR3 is TGTGCCAGCAGTGAGGGGAGATTGCGGGAGCCGGTGCAGTACGTC.

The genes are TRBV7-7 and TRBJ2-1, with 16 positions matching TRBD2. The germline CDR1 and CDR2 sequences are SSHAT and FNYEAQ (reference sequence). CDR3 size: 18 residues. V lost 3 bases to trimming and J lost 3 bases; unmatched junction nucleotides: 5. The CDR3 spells CASSLGTSGRGYYNEQFF. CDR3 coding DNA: TGTGCCAGCAGCTTGGGGACTAGCGGGAGGGGATACTACAATGAGCAGTTCTTC. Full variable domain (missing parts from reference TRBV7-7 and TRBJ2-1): GAGVSQSPRYKVTKRGQDVTLRCDPISSHATLYWYQQALGQGPEFLTYFNYEAQPDKSGLPSDRFSAERPEGSISTLTIQRTEQRDSAMYRCASSLGTSGRGYYNEQFFGPGTRLTVL.

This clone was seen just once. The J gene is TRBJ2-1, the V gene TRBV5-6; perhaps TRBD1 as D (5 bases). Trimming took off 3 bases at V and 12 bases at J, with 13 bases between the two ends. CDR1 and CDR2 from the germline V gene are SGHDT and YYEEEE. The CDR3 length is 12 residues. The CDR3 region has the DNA TGTGCCAGCAGCTCCTCTCTAGGGGTGCAGTTCTTC. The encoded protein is CASSSSLGVQFF.

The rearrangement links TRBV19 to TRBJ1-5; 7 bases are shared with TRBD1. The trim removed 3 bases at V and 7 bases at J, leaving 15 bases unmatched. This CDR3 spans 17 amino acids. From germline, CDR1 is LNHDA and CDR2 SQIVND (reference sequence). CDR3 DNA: TGTGCCAGTAGTATGCCTTTCGACAGGGCCCCCATCCAGCCCCAGCATTTT. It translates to CASSMPFDRAPIQPQHF.

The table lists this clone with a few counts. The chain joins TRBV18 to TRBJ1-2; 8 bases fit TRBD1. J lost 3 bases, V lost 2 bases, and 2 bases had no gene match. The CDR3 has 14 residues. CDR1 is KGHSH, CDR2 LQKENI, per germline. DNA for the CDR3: TGTGCCAGCTCACCAGGACAGGGTGACTATGGCTACACCTTC. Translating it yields CASSPGQGDYGYTF.

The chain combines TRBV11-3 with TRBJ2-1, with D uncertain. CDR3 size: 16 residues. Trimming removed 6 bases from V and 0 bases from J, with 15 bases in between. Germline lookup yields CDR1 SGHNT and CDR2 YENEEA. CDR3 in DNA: TGTGCCAGCAGTATGTTGGGTTCTAGCTCCTACAATGAGCAGTTCTTC. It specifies CASSMLGSSSYNEQFF.

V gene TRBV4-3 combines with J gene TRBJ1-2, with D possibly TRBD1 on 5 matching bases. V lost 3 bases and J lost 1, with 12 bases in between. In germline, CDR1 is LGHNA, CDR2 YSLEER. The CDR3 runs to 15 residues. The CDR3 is CASSHLLDSNYGYTF. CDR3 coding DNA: TGCGCCAGCAGCCACCTCCTAGACAGTAACTATGGCTACACCTTC.

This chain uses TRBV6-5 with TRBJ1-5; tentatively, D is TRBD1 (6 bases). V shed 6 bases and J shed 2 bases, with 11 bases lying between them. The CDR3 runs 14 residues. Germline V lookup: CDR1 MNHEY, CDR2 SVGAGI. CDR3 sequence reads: CASSQAGGNQPQHF. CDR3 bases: TGTGCCAGCAGCCAAGCAGGGGGCAATCAGCCCCAGCATTTT.

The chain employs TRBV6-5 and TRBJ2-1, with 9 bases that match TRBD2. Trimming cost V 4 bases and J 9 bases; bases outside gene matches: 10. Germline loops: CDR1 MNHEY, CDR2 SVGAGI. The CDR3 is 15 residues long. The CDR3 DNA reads TGTGCCAGCAGTTCGGGGACAAGCGGGAGGTTTGAGCAGTTCTTC. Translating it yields CASSSGTSGRFEQFF.

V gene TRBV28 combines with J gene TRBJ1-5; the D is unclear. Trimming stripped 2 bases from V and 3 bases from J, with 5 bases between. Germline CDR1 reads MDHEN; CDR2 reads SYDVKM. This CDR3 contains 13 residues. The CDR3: CASSLSPNQPQHF. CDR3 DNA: TGTGCCAGCAGTTTAAGCCCCAATCAGCCCCAGCATTTT.

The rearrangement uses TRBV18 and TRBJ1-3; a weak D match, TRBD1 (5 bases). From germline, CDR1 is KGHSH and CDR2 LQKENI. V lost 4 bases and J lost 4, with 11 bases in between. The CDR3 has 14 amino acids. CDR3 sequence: CASSLQDMGNTIYF. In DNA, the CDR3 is TGTGCCAGCTCACTACAGGATATGGGAAACACCATATATTTT. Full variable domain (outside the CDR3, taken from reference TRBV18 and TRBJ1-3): NAGVMQNPRHLVRRRGQEARLRCSPMKGHSHVYWYRQLPEEGLKFMVYLQKENIIDESGMPKERFSAEFPKEGPSILRIQQVVRGDSAAYFCASSLQDMGNTIYFGEGSWLTVV.

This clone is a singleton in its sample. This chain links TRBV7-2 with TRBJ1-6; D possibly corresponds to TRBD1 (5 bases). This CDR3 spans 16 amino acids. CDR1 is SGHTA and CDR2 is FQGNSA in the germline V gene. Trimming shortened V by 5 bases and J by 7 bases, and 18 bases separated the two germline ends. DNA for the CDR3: TGTGCCAGCAGCCCAGAGGCCCAGGGTTCCAATTCACCCCTCCACTTT. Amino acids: CASSPEAQGSNSPLHF.

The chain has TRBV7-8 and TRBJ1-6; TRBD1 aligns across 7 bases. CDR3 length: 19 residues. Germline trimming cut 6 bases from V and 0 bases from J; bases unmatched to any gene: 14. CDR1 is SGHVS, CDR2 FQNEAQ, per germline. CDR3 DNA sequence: TGTGCCAGCAGATCAGACAGGACAGGCCCCCTCTCCTATAATTCACCCCTCCACTTT. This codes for CASRSDRTGPLSYNSPLHF.

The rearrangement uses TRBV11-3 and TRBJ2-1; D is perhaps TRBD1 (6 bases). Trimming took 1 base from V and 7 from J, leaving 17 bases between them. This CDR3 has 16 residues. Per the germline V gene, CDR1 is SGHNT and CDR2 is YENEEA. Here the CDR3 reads CASSLGVWGPGNEQFF. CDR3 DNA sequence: TGTGCCAGCAGCTTAGGTGTATGGGGGCCAGGGAATGAGCAGTTCTTC.